These 20 T cell receptor beta chains share one sample of origin, sequenced in a study of cytomegalovirus exposure and HLA in healthy donors. Amplification used 60 Vbeta primers and 13 Jbeta primers. The repertoire was sequenced with immunoSEQ multiplex PCR; TCRdb's copy has only in-frame clones and lacks some. The data contain 85,000 to 110,000 clones, roughly three quarters of them singletons. What was sequenced was PBMCs. These receptors originate from a man between 50 and 59 years old in good health and CMV-seropositive.

The rearrangement links TRBV20-1 to TRBJ2-5; the D is unclear. Trimming left V 6 bases short and J 3 bases short, with 5 bases between. From germline, CDR1 is DFQATT and CDR2 SNEGSKA (reference sequence). The CDR3 sequence is 10 residues long. DNA of the CDR3: TGCAGTGCCCAAAAAGAGACCCAGTACTTC. This sequence encodes CSAQKETQYF.

In regard to this clone: The junction departs from germline at one end; a sequencing error may be responsible. J is TRBJ2-3 and V is TRBV15; 9 bases align to TRBD1. This CDR3 has 15 residues. Germline assignment: CDR1 LNHNV and CDR2 YYDKDF (reference sequence). The DNA for the CDR3 is TGTGCCACCAGCAGTGGGGACAGGGCCACAGGTACGCAGTATTTT. Its protein product is CATSSGDRATGTQYF.

The chain has TRBV5-1 and TRBJ2-7; 9 positions agree with TRBD2. With V trimmed by 0 bases and J by 2 bases, 15 bases remained unmatched. Germline CDR1 and CDR2: SGHRS and YFSETQ. There are 19 residues in the CDR3. The CDR3 region is CASSLVGRVGSGSPYEQYF. The CDR3 nucleotides read TGCGCCAGCAGCTTGGTGGGCAGGGTCGGTAGCGGGAGTCCCTACGAGCAGTACTTC.

V usage is TRBV2 and J usage is TRBJ1-3; D gene uncertain. This CDR3 spans 14 amino acids. Trimming shortened V by 6 bases and J by 4 bases, and 13 bases separated the two germline ends. CDR1 is SNHLY and CDR2 is FYNNEI in the germline V gene. The CDR3 region is CASRADYEGNTIYF. DNA for the CDR3: TGTGCCAGCAGGGCCGACTATGAGGGAAACACCATATATTTT.

This clone showed up just once. V is TRBV10-3 and J is TRBJ1-3, with TRBD1 matching over 7 bases. V lost 6 bases and J lost 6; bases outside the gene matches: 11. There are 15 residues in the CDR3. Germline assignment: CDR1 ENHRY and CDR2 SYGVKD. CDR3 sequence: CAIRPGTDSLNTIYF. CDR3 bases: TGTGCCATCAGACCCGGGACAGACAGCTTAAACACCATATATTTT.

V and J are TRBV5-1 and TRBJ2-2; TRBD2 agrees at 9 bases. V gave up 0 bases and J gave up 5 bases; unmatched junction bases: 5. The germline gives CDR1 SGHRS, CDR2 YFSETQ. The CDR3 runs 16 residues. The CDR3 DNA follows: TGCGCCAGCAGCTTGGTGGCGGGAGGGCCGACCGGGGAGCTGTTTTTT. This encodes CASSLVAGGPTGELFF.

This sequence joins TRBV5-1 and TRBJ2-5; 7 bases agree with TRBD1. The DNA matches TRBJ2-7 better at its end, which makes the J call doubtful. CDR1 is SGHRS and CDR2 is YFSETQ in the germline V gene. The length of the CDR3 is 17 residues. CDR3 coding DNA: TGCGCCAGCAGCTACGGTCGGGACAGTGGGTTTACCTACGAGCAGTACTTC. Its protein is CASSYGRDSGFTYEQYF.

This clone appeared a few times. The rearrangement joins TRBV25-1 to TRBJ2-1; D call uncertain. The CDR3 totals 11 residues. Germline loops: CDR1 MGHDK, CDR2 SYGVNS. V was clipped by 6 bases and J by 3 bases, with 3 bases between them. The CDR3 sequence: CASRYYNEQFF. The CDR3 DNA reads as TGTGCCAGCAGGTACTACAATGAGCAGTTCTTC.

This clone was detected only a few times. The rearrangement links TRBV10-1 to TRBJ2-2, with 7 nucleotides matching TRBD2. Germline CDR1 is WNHNN and CDR2 is SYGVQD (reference sequence). Losses at the gene ends were 6 bases for V and 0 bases for J; bases not matched to a gene: 4. CDR3 size: 15 residues. The CDR3 is CASRPGGTNTGELFF. The CDR3 DNA is TGCGCCAGCAGGCCGGGAGGAACGAACACCGGGGAGCTGTTTTTT.

The CDR3 loop reads CASSLSAGDKVHEQYF. The CDR3 DNA sequence: TGTGCCAGCAGTTTATCGGCAGGGGACAAGGTACACGAGCAGTACTTC. This rearrangement joins TRBV28 to TRBJ2-7; possibly TRBD1 for D (6 bases). This CDR3 contains 16 residues. Germline values: CDR1 MDHEN, CDR2 SYDVKM. Trimming removed 1 base at V and 5 bases at J, with 18 bases between.

This rearrangement joins TRBV6-4 to TRBJ2-7, with D maybe TRBD1 (6 bases). The V end was cut by 7 bases, the J end by 3 bases, with 10 bases between. CDR3 size: 12 residues. CDR1 MRHNA and CDR2 SNTAGT come from the germline V gene. CDR3 protein: CASKLQGYEQYF. The CDR3 DNA reads TGTGCCAGCAAACTACAGGGCTACGAGCAGTACTTC.

The chain joins TRBV7-2 to TRBJ2-5; maybe TRBD1 (6 bases). The DNA matches TRBJ2-7 better at its end, which makes the J call doubtful. The CDR3 runs to 19 residues. Per germline, CDR1 SGHTA and CDR2 FQGNSA. The CDR3 spells CASSLAPSNSGTFAYEQYF. The DNA of the CDR3 is TGTGCCAGCAGCTTAGCTCCTTCCAACTCCGGGACATTTGCCTACGAGCAGTACTTC.

This clone was seen a single time. V is TRBV6-5 and J is TRBJ1-1; 9 nucleotides match TRBD1. The CDR3 is 14 residues long. The germline V gene has CDR1 MNHEY and CDR2 SVGAGI. Trimming cost V 10 bases and J 3 bases; bases outside gene matches: 9. The CDR3 DNA is TGTGCCACAAGTAAGAGGACAGGGGACACTGAAGCTTTCTTT. This codes for CATSKRTGDTEAFF.

V usage is TRBV27 and J usage is TRBJ2-7, with 11 bases identical to TRBD2. Per germline, CDR1 MNHEY and CDR2 SMNVEV (reference sequence). V was pared by 3 bases and J by 4 bases, with 5 bases of the junction left unmatched. The CDR3 is 15 amino acids. The CDR3 is CASSFSSGRKYEQYF. CDR3 DNA sequence: TGTGCCAGCAGTTTTTCTAGCGGGAGGAAGTACGAGCAGTACTTC.

This clone has a handful of counts. This sequence joins TRBV7-2 and TRBJ2-4; D might be TRBD1 (5 bases). Per germline, CDR1 SGHTA and CDR2 FQGNSA. V dropped 4 bases and J dropped 0 bases, with 7 bases sitting between them. The CDR3 spans 14 residues. CDR3 sequence reads: CASSYDRAKNIQYF. CDR3 nucleotide sequence: TGTGCCAGCAGCTATGACAGAGCCAAAAACATTCAGTACTTC.

This clone was counted between two and nine times. This chain connects TRBV19 to TRBJ1-1; D not certain. Trimming stripped 4 bases from V and 7 bases from J, with 7 bases between. Germline assignment: CDR1 LNHDA and CDR2 SQIVND (reference sequence). The CDR3 is 11 residues long. The CDR3 is CASSSRFEAFF. The CDR3 bases are TGTGCCAGTAGTAGCAGGTTTGAAGCTTTCTTT.

The gene calls are TRBV5-4 and TRBJ2-7; possible D gene TRBD1, 6 bases. Germline V gene sequence: CDR1 SGHNT, CDR2 YYREEE (reference sequence). V was shortened by 0 bases and J by 9 bases, with 19 bases between the two germline ends. The CDR3 extends over 15 amino acids. The CDR3 coding sequence is TGTGCCAGCAGCTTGGAACAGGGAGAACGAGGGGGGCAGTACTTC. Translation: CASSLEQGERGGQYF.

This clone was picked up a small number of times. The V gene is TRBV5-1, the J gene TRBJ2-5, with TRBD1 matching 8 bases. CDR1 SGHRS and CDR2 YFSETQ come from the germline V gene. CDR3 length: 14 amino acids. V lost 0 bases to trimming and J lost 5 bases; unmatched junction nucleotides: 3. The CDR3 loop reads CASSLGQGKETQYF. CDR3 nucleotides: TGCGCCAGCAGCTTGGGACAGGGGAAGGAGACCCAGTACTTC.

This clone was counted only a few times. The DNA of the CDR3 is TGTGCCAGCAGCATCCGGGATCCGATGCGGGAGCAGTACTTC. This translates into CASSIRDPMREQYF. V and J are TRBV7-9 and TRBJ2-5; TRBD2 agrees at 7 bases. V trimming: 5 bases; J trimming: 11 bases; junction bases outside the gene matches: 14. The CDR3 spans 14 residues. CDR1 is SEHNR and CDR2 is FQNEAQ in the germline V gene (reference sequence).

V is TRBV5-1 and J is TRBJ2-2; the D gene is possibly TRBD1 (6 bases). Trimming shortened V by 0 bases and J by 6 bases, and 12 bases separated the two germline ends. In germline, CDR1 is SGHRS, CDR2 YFSETQ. The CDR3 runs to 15 residues. The CDR3 DNA follows: TGCGCCAGCAGCTTGGCGGGACACCTTGCCGGGGAGCTGTTTTTT. Translation: CASSLAGHLAGELFF.